The subject of this entry is one T cell receptor beta chain. Enrollment of patients from Seattle took place during active infection, with longitudinal follow-up. This record comes from a study of blood T cell repertoires in COVID-19. Study information: Acute and convalescent COVID-19 samples came from the United States, Italy and Spain. Nucleic acid was either cDNA or gDNA, and it came from T cells, B-cell-depleted T cells, or PBMCs.

V was clipped by 3 bases and J by 5 bases, with 15 bases between them. Germline CDR1 reads SGDLS; CDR2 reads YYNGEE. This CDR3 is 15 amino acids long. Original processing notes: Nucleated cell number was recorded as an estimate derived from reference gene primer amplification. The assay was immunoSEQ multiplex PCR, and TCRdb's table has in-frame clones only and misses some. The V and J calls and clone size were taken over from that table, and D and trimming were inferred from the DNA. The data hold 350,000 to 450,000 clones, with around 87% observed a single time. This rearrangement joins TRBV9 to TRBJ2-1; unclear D gene. The receptor was derived from a woman aged 55-70 years with COVID-19, enrolled during active disease. The sequencing input was peripheral blood. CDR3 region: CASSGHAPPNNEQFF. CDR3 coding DNA: TGTGCCAGCAGCGGACACGCACCCCCAAACAATGAGCAGTTCTTC.